Shown below are 9 T cell receptor beta chains from a single sample sequenced in a study of CD8+ T cells in alopecia areata. Sequencing relied on a cDNA template that was reverse transcribed from extracted RNA. Assay: immunoSEQ multiplex PCR; the TCRdb copy retains only in-frame clones and omits some. The profile shows some 210,000 clones, 50% to 65% of them singletons. The material was CD4+ T cells sorted from blood, obtained at week 0. The receptors derive from a human donor with alopecia areata.

The chain has TRBV11-2 and TRBJ2-3; 9 nucleotides match TRBD2. V shed 5 bases, J shed 0 bases, and the junction held 6 bases outside the gene matches. CDR1 SGHAT and CDR2 FQNNGV come from the germline V gene. The CDR3 extends over 16 amino acids. DNA of the CDR3: TGTGCCAGCAGCATCAGACTAGCGGCAAGCACAGATACGCAGTATTTT. The encoded protein is CASSIRLAASTDTQYF.

The rearrangement joins TRBV7-9 to TRBJ2-5; no clear D gene. There are 13 residues in the CDR3. Between the trimmed V and J ends, which lost 5 bases and 5 bases, there was a span of 12 bases. CDR1 and CDR2 (germline): SEHNR, FQNEAQ (reference sequence). The CDR3 DNA is TGTGCCAGCAGCCCGTCCCCGGTGGAGACCCAGTACTTC. Amino acid sequence: CASSPSPVETQYF.

The rearrangement links TRBV11-3 to TRBJ2-7; no reliable D call. The CDR3 is 13 residues long. CDR1 and CDR2 (germline): SGHNT, YENEEA. Trimming removed 3 bases at V and 2 bases at J, with 8 bases between. CDR3 sequence reads: CASSFGEAYEQYF. The CDR3 DNA reads as TGTGCCAGCAGCTTTGGAGAAGCCTACGAGCAGTACTTC. Filled out from reference TRBV11-3 and TRBJ2-7, the complete variable domain reads EAGVVQSPRYKIIEKKQPVAFWCNPISGHNTLYWYLQNLGQGPELLIRYENEEAVDDSQLPKDRFSAERLKGVDSTLKIQPAELGDSAVYLCASSFGEAYEQYFGPGTRLTVT.

This chain connects TRBV5-6 to TRBJ1-2; D gene ambiguous. The germline gives CDR1 SGHDT, CDR2 YYEEEE. Deletions cut 2 bases from V and 4 bases from J, with 9 bases between. The CDR3 is made up of 13 amino acids. CDR3 amino acids: CASSFRALYGYTF. DNA for the CDR3: TGTGCCAGCAGCTTTAGAGCTCTCTATGGCTACACCTTC.

A note on this clone: At the DNA level, this CDR3 is encoded by other sequences in the same sample as well. The chain joins TRBV29-1 to TRBJ2-3; no reliable D call. The CDR3 sequence is 12 residues long. CDR1 is SQVTM and CDR2 is ANQGSEA in the germline V gene. V dropped 3 bases and J dropped 3 bases, with 7 bases sitting between them. The CDR3: CSVDPSTDTQYF. DNA of the CDR3: TGCAGCGTTGATCCCTCAACAGATACGCAGTATTTT.

The chain uses TRBV2 and TRBJ2-3; tentative D call: TRBD2 (7 bases). The CDR3 length is 16 residues. V was clipped by 6 bases and J by 2 bases, with 18 bases between them. Germline values: CDR1 SNHLY, CDR2 FYNNEI. The CDR3 reads CASRARLAGATDTQYF. The CDR3, as DNA: TGTGCCAGCAGGGCCCGATTGGCGGGGGCCACAGATACGCAGTATTTT.

The V call is TRBV20-1, the J call TRBJ1-1; D is uncertain. Trimming removed 4 bases from V and 5 bases from J, with 8 bases in between. This CDR3 spans 11 amino acids. The germline CDR1 and CDR2 sequences are DFQATT and SNEGSKA (reference sequence). The CDR3 here is CSATGGTEAFF. The CDR3 coding sequence is TGCAGTGCTACCGGTGGGACTGAAGCTTTCTTT.

This rearrangement joins TRBV4-1 to TRBJ1-1, with a possible D match to TRBD1 (5 bases). The V end was cut by 2 bases, the J end by 6 bases, with 10 bases between. Germline lookup yields CDR1 MGHRA and CDR2 YSYEKL. The CDR3 is made up of 13 amino acids. The CDR3 nucleotides are TGCGCCAGCAGCCAAATGGGGGTCGCTGAAGCTTTCTTT. Residues: CASSQMGVAEAFF.

This clone came up a few times. CDR3 bases: TGCGCCAGCAGTCAATCCGGGGGGATGGGGGCCAACGTCCTGACTTTC. It is translated as CASSQSGGMGANVLTF. This rearrangement joins TRBV23-1 to TRBJ2-6, with 7 bases identical to TRBD2. TRBV23-1 is an ORF; its function is uncertain. Unmatched junction bases numbered 3, after V lost 0 bases and J lost 4 bases. The CDR3 sequence is 16 residues long.